The 18 T cell receptor beta chains reported below all come from one sample, sequenced in a study of T cells in Graves' hyperthyroidism and ophthalmopathy. The TCR beta CDR3 regions underwent amplification using RNA transcripts as the source. The HTBI primer set was used in a first-round RT-PCR of the TCR CDR3. TCRdb reprocessed the multiplex PCR reads via MiXCR and lists one record per CDR3 protein. The table includes 550,000 to 800,000 distinct CDR3 sequences, around 17% detected once. Sequencing was done on a sample of blood. These receptor sequences come from a man younger than 30 with Graves' hyperthyroidism.

The J gene is TRBJ2-1, the V gene TRBV20-1; 7 positions match TRBD1. Germline loops: CDR1 DFQATT, CDR2 SNEGSKA (reference sequence). V dropped 6 bases and J dropped 6; count of bases not matched to a gene: 8. There are 13 residues in the CDR3. For the CDR3, the DNA is TGCAGTGCCCACCCGACAGGGAGCAATGAGCAGTTCTTC. The encoded protein is CSAHPTGSNEQFF.

The rearrangement links TRBV11-2 to TRBJ2-3; no clear D. The germline V and J ends were trimmed by 5 bases and 1 base, with 10 bases remaining between them. Germline V gives CDR1 SGHAT, CDR2 FQNNGV. This CDR3 region has 14 residues. This CDR3 is CASSPVTGTDTQYF. For the CDR3, the DNA is TGTGCCAGCAGCCCGGTTACGGGCACAGATACGCAGTATTTT. Full variable domain (rest looked up from reference TRBV11-2 and TRBJ2-3): EAGVAQSPRYKIIEKRQSVAFWCNPISGHATLYWYQQILGQGPKLLIQFQNNGVVDDSQLPKDRFSAERLKGVDSTLKIQPAKLEDSAVYLCASSPVTGTDTQYFGPGTRLTVL.

There are a few counts of this clonotype. J is TRBJ2-3 and V is TRBV20-1; 11 nucleotides agree with TRBD2. The CDR3 covers 14 residues. Unmatched junction bases numbered 5, after V lost 3 bases and J lost 6 bases. CDR1 DFQATT and CDR2 SNEGSKA come from the germline V gene (reference sequence). CDR3 residues: CSARPSGRRDTQYF. CDR3 coding DNA: TGCAGTGCTAGGCCTAGCGGGAGGCGCGATACGCAGTATTTT.

This sequence joins TRBV12-3 or TRBV12-4 and TRBJ1-5; TRBD1 might be the D (5 bases). The CDR3 runs 15 residues. Trimming shortened V by 5 bases and J by 0 bases, and 11 bases separated the two germline ends. The CDR3 loop is CASSMDTHSNQPQHF. CDR3 DNA: TGTGCCAGCAGTATGGACACACATAGCAATCAGCCCCAGCATTTT.

In this sample, this clonotype turned up many times. The rearrangement uses TRBV13 and TRBJ2-1, with D unclear. The V end lost 5 bases, the J end lost 0 bases, and 14 bases lay between the germline ends. Germline V gives CDR1 PRHDT, CDR2 FYEKMQ (reference sequence). The CDR3 totals 16 residues. CDR3 loop: CASSHIGRSSYNEQFF. Here the CDR3 DNA reads TGTGCCAGCAGCCATATTGGGCGTAGCTCCTACAATGAGCAGTTCTTC.

This chain connects TRBV10-3 to TRBJ1-1, with TRBD1 matching over 7 bases. Germline CDR1 is ENHRY and CDR2 is SYGVKD. The CDR3 extends over 14 amino acids. After removal of 6 bases from V and 7 bases from J, the junction contained 11 bases not matched to a gene. This CDR3 is CAISVPQGTVEAFF. The DNA for the CDR3 is TGTGCCATCAGCGTACCACAGGGGACGGTTGAAGCTTTCTTT.

This clonotype was detected only a few times. The V call is TRBV19, the J call TRBJ2-3; perhaps D is TRBD1 or TRBD2 (5 bases each). The CDR3 is made up of 15 amino acids. The germline CDR1 and CDR2 sequences are LNHDA and SQIVND (reference sequence). V was pared by 8 bases and J by 7 bases, with 22 bases between. In DNA, the CDR3 is TGTGCCAGTGGGGCCGGGACCCCACTCAGGAATACGCAGTATTTT. The encoded protein is CASGAGTPLRNTQYF.

This clonotype came up many times. This chain uses TRBV3-1 with TRBJ2-7; 11 nucleotides line up with TRBD2. Per the germline V gene, CDR1 is LGHDT and CDR2 is YNNKEL (reference sequence). J was trimmed by 7 bases and V by 0 bases; bases with no gene match: 5. The CDR3 is 15 amino acids. Here the CDR3 reads CASSQELAGDREQYF. The CDR3 DNA follows: TGTGCCAGCAGCCAAGAACTAGCGGGAGACCGGGAGCAGTACTTC.

This chain joins TRBV3-1 and TRBJ2-3; 7 bases map to TRBD2. This CDR3 has 15 residues. The J segment lost 1 base and the V segment lost 4 bases, leaving 5 bases of the junction unmatched. The germline gives CDR1 LGHDT, CDR2 YNNKEL (reference sequence). The CDR3 here is CASSLGRGGTDTQYF. The CDR3 DNA sequence: TGTGCCAGCAGCCTCGGTCGGGGGGGCACAGATACGCAGTATTTT.

The rearrangement uses TRBV2 and TRBJ2-3; unclear D gene. Trimming removed 0 bases at V and 6 bases at J, with 4 bases between. Germline V gene lookup returns CDR1 SNHLY and CDR2 FYNNEI. This CDR3 is 12 amino acids long. CDR3 protein: CASSEARDTQYF. CDR3 DNA: TGTGCCAGCAGTGAAGCGCGGGATACGCAGTATTTT.

This clonotype was recorded at least ten times. CDR3 in amino acids: CASSDSGTGSETQYF. The CDR3 DNA reads TGTGCCAGCAGTGACTCCGGGACAGGGTCGGAGACCCAGTACTTC. The chain joins TRBV12-3 or TRBV12-4 to TRBJ2-5, with 9 bases lining up with TRBD1. V dropped 5 bases and J dropped 5; count of bases not matched to a gene: 9. The CDR3 runs to 15 residues.

This clonotype was seen many times. The chain employs TRBV7-2 and TRBJ2-4, with TRBD2 as a possible D gene (6 bases). From germline, CDR1 is SGHTA and CDR2 FQGNSA. V lost 5 bases and J 8 bases, leaving 16 bases between the germline ends. The length of the CDR3 is 14 residues. The CDR3 DNA reads as TGTGCCAGCAGCCCGGGGCTAGCGCGGGACATTCAGTACTTC. Translated, it gives CASSPGLARDIQYF.

This clonotype showed up many times. This chain connects TRBV3-1 to TRBJ2-1; perhaps TRBD2 as D (7 bases). The CDR3 has 15 amino acids. Germline V gives CDR1 LGHDT, CDR2 YNNKEL (reference sequence). The germline V and J ends were trimmed by 5 bases and 2 bases, with 13 bases remaining between them. CDR3 DNA: TGTGCCAGCAGCGGGGGGGCCGGAGCCTACAATGAGCAGTTCTTC. Its protein is CASSGGAGAYNEQFF.

This clonotype came up a few times. J is TRBJ2-3 and V is TRBV7-2, with D perhaps TRBD2 (5 bases). Germline values: CDR1 SGHTA, CDR2 FQGNSA. V gave up 4 bases and J gave up 0 bases, with 11 bases separating them. This CDR3 is 15 amino acids long. In DNA form, the CDR3 reads TGTGCCAGCAGCTCCACCGAGGGAAGCACAGATACGCAGTATTTT. Amino acids: CASSSTEGSTDTQYF.

This clonotype was counted only a few times. This chain uses TRBV29-1 with TRBJ1-3; no clear D gene. The CDR3 totals 11 residues. The V gene's germline CDR1 is SQVTM and CDR2 ANQGSEA. Trimming removed 2 bases from V and 4 bases from J, with 3 bases in between. CDR3 protein: CSVEQGNTIYF. CDR3 sequence (DNA): TGCAGCGTTGAACAGGGAAACACCATATATTTT.

This clonotype was observed many times. A junction boundary mismatches the germline segment, possibly from a read error. The V call is TRBV24-1, the J call TRBJ2-1; D is uncertain. Germline assignment: CDR1 KGHDR and CDR2 SFDVKD. CDR3 length: 12 amino acids. CDR3 nucleotides: TGTGCCACCCAGACGACCTACAGTGAGCAGTTCTTC. Residues: CATQTTYSEQFF.

This clonotype was recorded a few times. This rearrangement joins TRBV4-1 to TRBJ2-7; D ambiguous. Per germline, CDR1 MGHRA and CDR2 YSYEKL. The V and J ends lost 1 base and 4 bases respectively, with 14 bases between them. The CDR3 totals 15 residues. The DNA for the CDR3 is TGCGCCAGCAGCCAAGTTGTGTCAGTTGTATACGAGCAGTACTTC. Translating it yields CASSQVVSVVYEQYF.

This clonotype was seen repeatedly, ten times or more. The chain uses TRBV28 and TRBJ2-1; 7 nucleotides line up with TRBD1. Germline assignment: CDR1 MDHEN and CDR2 SYDVKM. The CDR3 is made up of 18 amino acids. V dropped 8 bases and J dropped 4; count of bases not matched to a gene: 20. CDR3 sequence (DNA): TGTGCCAGCCTCGACAGGGACGCCGGCAGCACGACGTACAATGAGCAGTTCTTC. The encoded protein is CASLDRDAGSTTYNEQFF.